This T cell receptor (beta chain) was retrieved from a study of cytomegalovirus exposure and HLA in healthy donors (dated by TCRdb to about 2017). Background for the entire study: In an earlier analysis of around 540 of the donors, 276 Gb of sequence data and just under 120 million unique TCR beta sequences from about 179 million T cells were reported. An early release covering roughly 640 HLA-typed donors comprised about 310 gigabases of sequencing data and 85 million to 100 million unique TCR sequences. Of the 300 to 400 genotyped donors, roughly 80% fell in the genetic ancestry cluster associated with self-reported Caucasian donors. The study was designed to test whether signatures of past pathogen exposure could be identified by cataloging public T cell receptors. Using immunosequencing, the study profiled T cell repertoires from fewer than 850 subjects and related those repertoires to cytomegalovirus serostatus. Along with the roughly 610-subject first cohort, a separate validation cohort of 120 different subjects was used. High-throughput TCR immunosequencing, statistical association of individual TCRs with disease status, and machine learning were combined to predict cytomegalovirus infection status. In a later analysis, previously published TCR beta repertoires from hundreds of donors were re-analyzed and high-resolution HLA genotyping was added so that TCR occurrence patterns could be studied. The later analysis used no new phenotypic data to find candidate immune exposures, relying instead on TCR beta sequences and their occurrence across donors. In an earlier analysis of about 590 of the donors, high-throughput TCR beta sequencing was used to judge whether each TCR beta V gene segment behaved as functional or pseudogenic. Donor age, sex, ethnicity and CMV serostatus were compiled alongside the repertoire data. Genome-wide SNP genotypes for about 65% of the 666 donors were used in a later genetic analysis, which treated that subset as a discovery cohort. All discovery cohort repertoires had been generated using a single sequencing platform. HLA typing included class I and class II loci at four-digit resolution. Typing coverage differed by locus: A, B, C, DRB1 and DQB1 were typed in roughly 620-630 donors, DQA1 in 522, DPA1 in 600 to 610, and DPB1 in about 450. About five DR-DQ haplotypes were treated as single units for association and clustering because of strong linkage in the cohort. Among some 400 genotyped donors of the cohort, an average of around 240,000 unique TCR beta nucleotide sequences was sequenced per donor, of which roughly 17% were non-productive.

In regard to this clone: No antigen is known for it. Base qualities are missing; no much larger clone stands one base away.

The library was built by means of the immunoSEQ multiplex PCR assay. For the multiplex PCR, a mixture combining 60 forward primers for TCR Vbeta segments and 13 reverse primers for TCR Jbeta segments was used. The CDR3 region of rearranged TCR beta genes was amplified from genomic DNA by a multiplex PCR assay. Amplified TCR beta libraries were sequenced as 87-base-pair reads on the Illumina HiSeq System. The authors' pipeline ran thus. A later analysis tallied approximately 87 million unique TCR beta chains across the 700 or so repertoires, and some 10 million of those chains were shared by two or more donors. Raw reads were error-corrected and collapsed into unique sequences by a nearest-neighbor algorithm in which closely related sequences were merged to remove PCR and sequencing errors. V, D and J gene segments were assigned by aligning CDR3 sequences to IMGT reference sequences. For a sequence to be retained, a match of at least six nucleotides was required to both a V gene segment and a J gene segment. A rearrangement was called productive if the CDR3 had no stop codons and remained in frame with V and J, and every other rearrangement was called non-productive. CDR3 was defined according to IMGT convention as the region running from the second conserved V-encoded cysteine to the conserved J-encoded phenylalanine. The earlier analysis of roughly 590 of the donors excluded any sequence lacking an unambiguous match to a single V gene segment. An earlier analysis of about 600 of the donors called V segments functional above 56.7% productive rearrangements and segregating when the between-donor standard deviation exceeded 5%. A statistical classification framework was built for diagnosing cytomegalovirus status from the catalog of TCR beta chain sequences. V and J gene assignment, in a later analysis, came from comparing TCR nucleotide sequences with IMGT/GENE-DB human TR gene sequences. A later analysis assigned CDR3 sequences and most-parsimonious VDJ recombination scenarios with the TCRdist pipeline. In a later analysis, each TCR beta chain was defined by its CDR3 amino acid sequence together with its V-gene family, and reads lacking a unique V-gene family were excluded. In a later analysis, a few hundred highly shared, low-generation-probability nucleotide sequences were removed to address suspected cross-contamination and a sequencing artifact. A later analysis calculated a clonal expansion index for each public chain from normalized within-repertoire ranks of inferred template counts. Generation probabilities in a later analysis came from a VDJ recombination model fitted to out-of-frame rearrangements, and those results were checked against IGoR. A later analysis scored TCR-TCR, TCR-HLA and TCR-CMV co-occurrence with hypergeometric tests, applying a repertoire-size bias correction to TCR pairs. In a later analysis, false discovery rates were estimated by permuting HLA or CMV assignments 20 times. In a later analysis, co-occurring TCRs were grouped using DBSCAN, with TCRdist sequence similarity added in when clustering inside HLA-allele-positive subsets. Repertoires with fewer than 30,000 or more than 120,000 public chains were left out of co-occurrence clustering, as were roughly five repertoires with anomalous nucleotide sharing. As stored in TCRdb, this immuneACCESS dataset retains in-frame rearrangements with V and J assigned. A fraction of the clones does not appear; measured against another copy, unresolved V genes explain less than half of the discrepancy, and the remainder lacks a known reason. The D gene and trimming were derived from the DNA, and the V and J assignments and clone size from that table. The sample records around 150,000 clones, roughly 81% of which are singletons. Of the sample, about 2% is held by the ten largest clones.

The cohort consisted of 666 healthy bone marrow donors. All cohort members were sampled while nominally healthy, although unrecorded immune exposures were likely present. The donor was CMV seropositive and was included in the group of approximately 300 seropositive cohort members. A peripheral blood sample was collected from each donor, and TCR beta sequencing was performed on peripheral blood mononuclear cells. The Qiagen DNeasy Blood Extraction Kit was used to extract genomic DNA from the blood cell samples. What the work shows at the level of the full study, not this receptor alone: In a later analysis, the rate of TCR association differed among HLA loci, with DRB1 alleles having the most associated TCRs and HLA-C alleles having the fewest. Correlated functional status among segregating V segments might be attributable to linkage disequilibrium, but an unknown experimental factor could not be ruled out. The 87-base-pair reads could not distinguish some IMGT-functional V segments, including TRBV6-2 and TRBV6-3, so those segments were excluded. An earlier analysis of roughly 570 of the donors showed that most TCR beta V segments appeared in productive rearrangements either about 87% or about 30% of the time, which broadly matched IMGT annotations. Because HLA typing was unavailable for some donors at each locus, only the typed subset was used in association tests. Specific HLA alleles were associated with over 15,000 TCR beta sequences at a false discovery rate of 0.05 in a later analysis. A group of highly shared sequence variants was considered likely to be a technical artifact of the sequencing pipeline. A later analysis reported that several top co-occurrence clusters appeared linked to parvovirus B19, influenza, CMV and Epstein-Barr virus. In both the original and validation cohorts, the classifier was reported to diagnose cytomegalovirus status with high specificity and sensitivity. The study gave a list of under 200 TCR beta chains associated with cytomegalovirus. In a later analysis, HLA-associated TCR beta chains showed more clonal expansion and lower generation probabilities than non-associated chains that were equally common. The presence/absence analyses assumed that sequencing depth was roughly uniform across donors, and that assumption may not be true. A later genetic analysis reported fewer N-insertions in productive TCRs among donors in an Asian-associated ancestry cluster than the approximately 670-donor mean. Most TCR sequences were observed very rarely across donors, whereas some public TCRs were present in many individuals. Only TCR beta chains were sequenced in this cohort, and the absence of alpha or paired-chain data limited detectable features. Seventeen rarely observed V segments, including chromosome 9 orphons, were excluded from the earlier analysis of some 590 of the donors because counts were too low. A few of the identified cytomegalovirus-associated TCR beta chains were confirmed in vitro to be specific for cytomegalovirus antigens. In a later genetic analysis, a missense DCLRE1C variant was associated with V-gene and J-gene trimming of TCR beta chains, and the association was replicated in an independent cohort. CMV serostatus was the only immune exposure information available for the cohort. According to a later analysis, most CMV-associated TCR beta chains appeared to be HLA-restricted, and the HLA associations seemed to be driven largely by CMV exposure. It was suggested by the authors that the approach could potentially be generalized to other disease states and immunological phenotypes. A further reported finding was that TCR beta sequences accurately predicted the HLA-A and HLA-B alleles for most subjects in the first cohort. When HLA alleles, especially DR and DQ, strongly co-occurred, attributing TCR associations to individual alleles was difficult.

Trimming removed 5 bases from V and 9 bases from J; the gene matches leave 9 bases unexplained. The CDR3 runs 14 residues from the cysteine to the phenylalanine. Only the CDR3 portion is preserved as DNA: 42 bases, with reading frame beginning at the first base. Sequences SSHAT (CDR1) and FNYEAQ (CDR2) are obtained from the germline V gene (reference sequence). The sequence was collected from a man in his late teens or twenties in good health and CMV-seropositive. Specimen: PBMCs. The rearranged chain carries TRBV7-7 and TRBJ2-1, with TRBD1 matching 8 junction bases. The CDR3 region has the sequence CASSETGEASEQFF. At the DNA level, the sequence is TGTGCCAGCAGCGAGACAGGGGAGGCGAGTGAGCAGTTCTTC.